This is a list of T cell receptor beta chains from one sample in a study of blood T cells in healthy people across ages. TCRdb processed the 5' RACE reads anew with MiXCR; each CDR3 protein has one entry. The data show approximately 850,000 distinct CDR3 sequences, 40% to 50% seen once. Sequences were obtained from blood. The receptor set was obtained from a man aged 55 to 70 in good health. The CDR3 runs from the conserved cysteine through the conserved F or W. D genes are given only for firm matches. Expanded clones are given a class, and other clones once, few, many or no size at all.

D gene	V gene	clone size	CDR3 length	J gene	CDR3 protein	CDR3 DNA
.	TRBV6-2/TRBV6-3	.	15	TRBJ1-5	CASSYRRDPNQPQHF	TGTGCCAGCAGTTACCGACGGGACCCCAATCAGCCCCAGCATTTT
.	TRBV4-3	.	15	TRBJ1-1	CASSKQGKGNTEAFF	TGCGCCAGCAGCAAACAGGGAAAGGGGAACACTGAAGCTTTCTTT
.	TRBV3-1	few	13	TRBJ2-3	CASSQGARDTQYF	TGTGCCAGCAGCCAAGGGGCGAGAGATACGCAGTATTTT
TRBD2	TRBV12-3/TRBV12-4	.	15	TRBJ2-3	CASSLSSGARDTQYF	TGTGCCAGCAGTTTGTCTAGCGGGGCTAGAGATACGCAGTATTTT
TRBD2	TRBV7-9	few	16	TRBJ2-1	CASSSTSGGYYNEQFF	TGTGCCAGCAGCTCGACTAGCGGGGGATACTACAATGAGCAGTTCTTC
TRBD2	TRBV27	.	16	TRBJ2-1	CASRGGSGGVYNEQFF	TGTGCCAGCAGGGGCGGTAGCGGGGGGGTTTACAATGAGCAGTTCTTC
.	TRBV20-1	.	16	TRBJ2-3	CSARDPTRRGTDTRYF	TGCAGTGCTAGAGATCCGACTAGGAGGGGCACAGATACGCGGTATTTT
.	TRBV29-1	.	16	TRBJ1-1	CSVEASVGPRDTEAFF	TGCAGCGTTGAAGCCTCTGTGGGGCCTCGGGACACTGAAGCTTTCTTT
TRBD1	TRBV12-3/TRBV12-4	.	16	TRBJ1-1	CASTDRDRGLGTEAFF	TGTGCCAGCACCGACCGGGACAGGGGTTTAGGAACTGAAGCTTTCTTT
.	TRBV2	.	13	TRBJ1-3	CATVGQGAPTEYF	.
.	TRBV4-3	.	13	TRBJ2-7	CASSPLVGYEQYF	TGCGCCAGCAGCCCCCTAGTCGGCTACGAGCAGTACTTC
.	TRBV7-2	few	15	TRBJ2-7	CASSLALATSYEQYF	TGTGCCAGCAGCTTAGCGCTAGCGACCTCCTACGAGCAGTACTTC
.	TRBV5-6	.	14	TRBJ2-7	CASSLGGDHYEQYF	TGTGCCAGCAGCTTGGGCGGGGACCACTACGAGCAGTACTTC
.	TRBV27	.	14	TRBJ1-5	CASSLRAVNQPQHF	TGTGCCAGCAGTTTAAGGGCGGTGAATCAGCCCCAGCATTTT
.	TRBV5-1	few	15	TRBJ1-4	CASSPIQGLREKLFF	TGCGCCAGCAGCCCCATACAGGGTTTGAGGGAAAAACTGTTTTTT
TRBD2	TRBV16	few	15	TRBJ2-5	CASSQSRLAGETQYF	TGTGCCAGCAGCCAATCGAGGCTAGCGGGAGAGACCCAGTACTTC
TRBD1	TRBV6-1	few	17	TRBJ1-4	CASRGQGAPSVREKLFF	TGTGCCAGCAGAGGACAGGGGGCGCCTAGTGTGAGAGAAAAACTGTTTTTT
TRBD1	TRBV7-2	.	15	TRBJ1-2	CASSPRQGANYGYTF	TGTGCCAGCAGCCCCCGACAGGGAGCTAACTATGGCTACACCTTC
TRBD2	TRBV30	.	15	TRBJ2-5	CAWSTLAGGQETQYF	TGTGCCTGGAGTACCCTAGCGGGGGGCCAAGAGACCCAGTACTTC
.	TRBV7-9	.	16	TRBJ2-4	CASNRLGRLAKNIQYF	TGTGCCAGCAACAGGCTAGGCAGACTAGCCAAAAACATTCAGTACTTC
.	TRBV20-1	.	14	TRBJ1-5	CSARDGTSNQPQHF	TGCAGTGCTAGAGACGGGACAAGCAATCAGCCCCAGCATTTT
.	TRBV6-1	.	13	TRBJ1-1	CASTRGSGTEAFF	TGTGCCAGTACTAGGGGTTCGGGCACTGAAGCTTTCTTT
TRBD1	TRBV4-2	.	16	TRBJ1-1	CASSQPDMTGTTEAFF	TGTGCCAGCAGCCAGCCAGATATGACAGGGACCACTGAAGCTTTCTTT
.	TRBV20-1	many	12	TRBJ1-1	CSSPRGETEAFF	TGCAGCTCACCCCGGGGGGAAACTGAAGCTTTCTTT
.	TRBV7-9	few	14	TRBJ2-4	CASSPQGHKNIQYF	TGTGCCAGCAGCCCTCAGGGACACAAAAACATTCAGTACTTC
TRBD1	TRBV5-6	few	14	TRBJ2-7	CASRGTGREYEQYF	TGTGCCAGCCGAGGGACAGGGCGGGAGTACGAGCAGTACTTC
.	TRBV27	.	15	TRBJ2-7	CASSVRDGISYEQYF	TGTGCCAGCAGTGTCCGGGACGGAATCTCCTACGAGCAGTACTTC
TRBD1	TRBV4-2	.	16	TRBJ2-7	CASSQDVGTGTYEQYF	TGTGCCAGCAGCCAAGATGTGGGGACAGGGACTTACGAGCAGTACTTC
.	TRBV10-3	.	13	TRBJ2-7	CAIGKELFNEQYF	TGTGCCATCGGGAAAGAACTGTTCAATGAGCAGTACTTC
.	TRBV28	.	14	TRBJ2-4	CASSFAQGKNIQYF	TGTGCCAGCAGTTTTGCCCAGGGGAAAAACATTCAGTACTTC
TRBD2	TRBV4-2	few	17	TRBJ2-7	CASSQGATSGRAHEQYF	TGTGCCAGCAGCCAAGGCGCCACTAGCGGGAGGGCCCACGAGCAGTACTTC
TRBD1	TRBV5-1	.	15	TRBJ2-7	CASSKMTGSGDEQYF	TGCGCCAGCAGCAAGATGACAGGGAGCGGCGACGAGCAGTACTTC
.	TRBV5-8	.	16	TRBJ2-7	CASSLGGQTKTYEQYF	TGTGCCAGCAGCTTGGGCGGACAGACCAAGACCTACGAGCAGTACTTC
.	TRBV7-2	.	13	TRBJ1-1	CASCLGTLGEAFF	TGTGCCAGCTGCTTAGGCACGCTGGGTGAAGCTTTCTTT
.	TRBV27	.	16	TRBJ2-3	CASSLSGGMKKDTQYF	TGTGCCAGCAGTTTATCCGGGGGCATGAAGAAAGATACGCAGTATTTT
TRBD1	TRBV5-1	.	14	TRBJ1-4	CASSIQGKNEKLFF	TGCGCCAGCAGCATACAGGGGAAAAATGAAAAACTGTTTTTT
.	TRBV11-3	.	12	TRBJ2-3	CASATGADTQYF	TGTGCCAGCGCGACTGGGGCAGATACGCAGTATTTT
TRBD1	TRBV7-9	few	16	TRBJ2-5	CASSLGRTGGQETQYF	TGTGCCAGCAGCTTAGGACGGACAGGCGGCCAAGAGACCCAGTACTTC
.	TRBV7-6	many	17	TRBJ2-4	CASPTGTSVMAKNIQYF	TGTGCCAGCCCGACTGGGACAAGCGTTATGGCCAAAAACATTCAGTACTTC
.	TRBV19	.	15	TRBJ1-5	CASSPSGGRFEPQHF	TGTGCCAGTAGTCCCAGCGGGGGAAGGTTTGAGCCCCAGCATTTT
TRBD2	TRBV3-1	.	15	TRBJ2-7	CASSQETSVSETRYF	TGTGCCAGCAGCCAGGAGACTAGCGTATCAGAGACCCGGTACTTC
.	TRBV5-1	few	14	TRBJ2-7	CASSPREGVDEQYF	TGCGCCAGCAGCCCCAGAGAGGGTGTTGACGAGCAGTACTTC
TRBD2	TRBV7-9	few	16	TRBJ2-3	CASSIDSGGALRTQYF	TGTGCCAGCAGCATTGATAGCGGGGGGGCCCTCCGTACGCAGTATTTT
.	TRBV11-2	few	16	TRBJ2-6	CASSPQQGTGANVLTF	TGTGCCAGCAGCCCACAACAGGGAACTGGGGCCAACGTCCTGACTTTC
.	TRBV20-1	.	14	TRBJ2-5	CSASGRASSREQYF	TGCAGTGCTAGCGGACGGGCTAGCTCCAGGGAGCAGTACTTC
.	TRBV6-5	.	16	TRBJ2-1	CASSYSMAGNPNEQFF	TGTGCCAGCAGTTACTCGATGGCGGGGAATCCCAATGAGCAGTTCTTC
.	TRBV6-1	few	15	TRBJ2-5	CASSASRGGTKTQYF	TGTGCCAGCAGTGCATCCAGGGGAGGAACAAAGACCCAGTACTTC
.	TRBV12-3/TRBV12-4	once	13	TRBJ2-1	CASSTQEGHEQFF	TGTGCCAGCAGTACCCAAGAAGGGCATGAGCAGTTCTTC
.	TRBV6-5	.	11	TRBJ1-2	CATHFGYGYTF	TGTGCCACCCACTTCGGCTATGGCTACACCTTC
TRBD1	TRBV3-1	.	16	TRBJ1-2	CASSPNTGTANYGYTF	TGTGCCAGCAGCCCGAACACCGGGACAGCTAACTATGGCTACACCTTC
.	TRBV6-1	.	14	TRBJ2-6	CASLQTSGANVLTF	TGTGCCAGCTTGCAGACTTCTGGGGCCAACGTCCTGACTTTC
.	TRBV27	few	12	TRBJ1-2	CASSFVSYGYTF	TGTGCCAGCAGTTTTGTTAGCTATGGCTACACCTTC
TRBD2	TRBV27	once	14	TRBJ2-7	CARSSSGGRVEQYF	TGTGCCCGCAGTTCTAGCGGGGGGCGAGTCGAGCAGTACTTC
.	TRBV15	many	15	TRBJ2-5	CATSRVFGGSETQYF	TGTGCCACCAGCAGAGTGTTCGGAGGGTCGGAGACCCAGTACTTC